The following is a T cell receptor beta chain sequence with its context. Data came from immunoSEQ multiplex PCR; TCRdb stores just in-frame clones and leaves some out. The sample yields approximately 89,000 clones, around nine tenths seen once. The record originates from a study of graft-versus-host responses after intestinal transplantation. The sequencing used PBMCs, collected just under 460 days after intestinal transplant. The sequence derives from a human patient who received an intestinal transplant, so some T cells may come from the graft donor.

CDR3: CSARSGYEQYF. Written as DNA, the CDR3 is TGCAGTGCTAGGTCGGGCTACGAGCAGTACTTC. V usage is TRBV20-1 and J usage is TRBJ2-7; D not resolved. The germline V and J ends were trimmed by 3 bases and 3 bases, with 6 bases remaining between them. In germline, CDR1 is DFQATT, CDR2 SNEGSKA (reference sequence). This CDR3 is built from 11 residues.